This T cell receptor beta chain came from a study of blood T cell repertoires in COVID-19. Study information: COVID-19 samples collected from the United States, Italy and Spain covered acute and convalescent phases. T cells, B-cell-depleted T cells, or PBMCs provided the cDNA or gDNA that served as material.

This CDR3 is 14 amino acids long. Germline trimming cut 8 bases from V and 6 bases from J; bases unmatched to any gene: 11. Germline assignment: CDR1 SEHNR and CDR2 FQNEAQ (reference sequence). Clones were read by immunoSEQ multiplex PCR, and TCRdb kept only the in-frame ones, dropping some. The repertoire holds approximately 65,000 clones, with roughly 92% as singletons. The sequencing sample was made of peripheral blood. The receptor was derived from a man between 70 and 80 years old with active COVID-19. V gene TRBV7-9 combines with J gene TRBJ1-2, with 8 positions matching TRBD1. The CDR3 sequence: CASWSGGAFNGYTF. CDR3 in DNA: TGTGCCAGCTGGTCAGGGGGCGCTTTCAATGGCTACACCTTC. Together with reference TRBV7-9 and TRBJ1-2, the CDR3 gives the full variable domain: DTGVSQNPRHKITKRGQNVTFRCDPISEHNRLYWYRQTLGQGPEFLTYFQNEAQLEKSRLLSDRFSAERPKGSFSTLEIQRTEQGDSAMYLCASWSGGAFNGYTFGSGTRLTVV.